A single sample is the source of the 23 T cell receptor beta chains below, sequenced in a study of shared clonotypes between healthy human individuals (dated by TCRdb to about 2020). Libraries were made using the immunoSEQ multiplex PCR assay. Held by TCRdb, this immuneACCESS table contains in-frame sequences only and omits some clones. Under half of the omission traces to an unresolved V gene where checked; the cause of the rest is unknown. The sample data list some 490,000 clones, and around four fifths of these were observed just once. The ten largest clones represent about 12% of the sample. The sample taken for sequencing was PBMCs. The receptors were gathered from a woman between 40 and 50 years old in good health. Some clones in this sample may be carry-over from other donors' samples.

The CDR3 protein is CASSIDPQGWETQYF. CDR3 in DNA: TGTGCCAGTAGTATAGATCCCCAGGGATGGGAGACCCAGTACTTC. This rearrangement joins TRBV19 to TRBJ2-5, with TRBD1 as a possible D gene (5 bases). Deletions cut 0 bases from V and 5 bases from J, with 13 bases between. The V gene's germline CDR1 is LNHDA and CDR2 SQIVND (reference sequence). The CDR3 has 15 amino acids. Full variable domain (missing parts from reference TRBV19 and TRBJ2-5): DGGITQSPKYLFRKEGQNVTLSCEQNLNHDAMYWYRQDPGQGLRLIYYSQIVNDFQKGDIAEGYSVSREKKESFPLTVTSAQKNPTAFYLCASSIDPQGWETQYFGPGTRLLVL.

V gene TRBV30 combines with J gene TRBJ2-4; D is ambiguous. V was shortened by 2 bases and J by 9 bases, with 11 bases between the two germline ends. The CDR3 has 12 amino acids. The V gene's germline CDR1 is GTSNPN and CDR2 SVGIG (reference sequence). Written as DNA, the CDR3 is TGTGCCTGGAGTATTACGTTGGGCATTCAGTACTTC. Translation gives CAWSITLGIQYF.

The gene calls are TRBV10-2 and TRBJ2-1; unclear D gene. V was cut by 9 bases and J by 10 bases, with 19 bases left in between. The CDR3 is 13 amino acids. Germline V gene lookup returns CDR1 WSHSY and CDR2 SAAADI. The chain's CDR3 is CARPASPVEEQFF. The DNA of the CDR3 is TGCGCCAGACCGGCCAGCCCGGTAGAAGAGCAGTTCTTC.

This clone was picked up a small number of times. Here the CDR3 DNA reads TGTGCCATCAGGCAGGGCCTGTCTGAAGCTTTCTTT. Amino acid sequence: CAIRQGLSEAFF. The chain carries TRBV10-3 and TRBJ1-1; TRBD1 might be the D (5 bases). This CDR3 region has 12 residues. CDR1 is ENHRY, CDR2 SYGVKD, per germline. The V and J ends lost 6 bases and 6 bases respectively, with 11 bases between them.

This chain connects TRBV28 to TRBJ2-3; D is ambiguous. Trimming took off 4 bases at V and 5 bases at J, with 10 bases between the two ends. The CDR3 sequence is 13 residues long. Germline assignment: CDR1 MDHEN and CDR2 SYDVKM. CDR3 in DNA: TGTGCCAGCAGTTGGACCCGGGTAGATACGCAGTATTTT. Translating gives CASSWTRVDTQYF.

V is TRBV5-1 and J is TRBJ2-2, with 11 bases matching TRBD1. Losses at the gene ends were 5 bases for V and 3 bases for J; bases not matched to a gene: 3. The CDR3 covers 15 residues. Germline V gene lookup returns CDR1 SGHRS and CDR2 YFSETQ. The DNA of the CDR3 is TGCGCCAGCAGTGAGGGACAGGGGGACACCGGGGAGCTGTTTTTT. This encodes CASSEGQGDTGELFF. The entire variable domain, with the rest obtained from reference TRBV5-1 and TRBJ2-2, is as follows: KAGVTQTPRYLIKTRGQQVTLSCSPISGHRSVSWYQQTPGQGLQFLFEYFSETQRNKGNFPGRFSGRQFSNSRSEMNVSTLELGDSALYLCASSEGQGDTGELFFGEGSRLTVL.

This clone was seen once. A read error is likely here: a far larger clone is one base away. The J gene is TRBJ2-1, the V gene TRBV2; maybe TRBD1 (6 bases). Germline V gene lookup returns CDR1 SNHLY and CDR2 FYNNEI. CDR3 length: 13 amino acids. V was shortened by 8 bases and J by 5 bases, with 13 bases between the two germline ends. CDR3 loop: CASEGTRNNEQFF. The CDR3 DNA follows: TGTGCCAGCGAGGGGACACGTAACAATGAGCAGTTCTTC. The full variable domain, with the rest looked up from reference TRBV2 and TRBJ2-1, is EPEVTQTPSHQVTQMGQEVILRCVPISNHLYFYWYRQILGQKVEFLVSFYNNEISEKSEIFDDQFSVERPDGSNFTLKIRSTKLEDSAMYFCASEGTRNNEQFFGPGTRLTVL.

The V gene is TRBV19, the J gene TRBJ2-5; 11 positions agree with TRBD1. Germline assignment: CDR1 LNHDA and CDR2 SQIVND (reference sequence). Trimming cost V 0 bases and J 5 bases; bases outside gene matches: 5. CDR3 length: 16 amino acids. The CDR3 DNA follows: TGTGCCAGTAGTATAGATGGGACAGGGGGGCAGGAGACCCAGTACTTC. Translation: CASSIDGTGGQETQYF.

This chain joins TRBV4-2 and TRBJ1-1, with D maybe TRBD1 (5 bases). The CDR3 loop spans 13 amino acids. The germline V gene encodes CDR1 LGHNA and CDR2 YNFKEQ. V dropped 5 bases and J dropped 3 bases, with 10 bases sitting between them. CDR3 protein: CASSLLGDTEAFF. The CDR3 DNA is TGTGCCAGCAGCTTGTTGGGGGACACTGAAGCTTTCTTT.

The V gene is TRBV11-2, the J gene TRBJ2-2, with unresolved D. Trimming pared 2 bases from V and 7 bases from J, leaving 5 bases between. This CDR3 has 12 residues. Germline V CDR1 and CDR2: SGHAT, FQNNGV. The CDR3 nucleotides read TGTGCCAGCAGCTTACCTGTCGGGGAGCTGTTTTTT. Its protein product is CASSLPVGELFF.

The chain couples TRBV6-4 to TRBJ2-3, with a weak D call TRBD1 (5 bases). CDR3 length equals 16 residues. Trimming pared 2 bases from V and 0 bases from J, leaving 12 bases between. Germline-derived CDR1 and CDR2 are MRHNA and SNTAGT. The CDR3 DNA reads TGTGCCAGCAGTGACGGGGCAGGGCCCAGCACAGATACGCAGTATTTT. Translated, it gives CASSDGAGPSTDTQYF.

The J gene is TRBJ1-1, the V gene TRBV7-9, with D possibly matching TRBD1 (6 bases). CDR3 length: 16 residues. Trimming removed 3 bases at V and 1 base at J, with 15 bases between. Germline loops: CDR1 SEHNR, CDR2 FQNEAQ (reference sequence). The CDR3 here is CASSFPAGGANTEAFF. The CDR3, as DNA: TGTGCCAGCAGCTTTCCAGCCGGGGGGGCGAACACTGAAGCTTTCTTT.

This chain uses TRBV18 with TRBJ2-7; D might be TRBD1 or TRBD2, each matching 5 bases. The CDR3 runs 14 residues. CDR1 and CDR2 (germline): KGHSH, LQKENI. V was cut by 3 bases and J by 5 bases, with 14 bases left in between. CDR3: CASSPSGQGDEQYF. Written as DNA, the CDR3 is TGTGCCAGCTCACCCTCGGGGCAGGGTGACGAGCAGTACTTC.

This chain connects TRBV7-3 to TRBJ2-1; D assignment may be TRBD1 or TRBD2 (5 bases each). From germline, CDR1 is SGHTA and CDR2 FQGTGA. The V and J ends lost 3 bases and 9 bases respectively, with 21 bases between them. CDR3 size: 16 residues. The CDR3 here is CASSFNGAQVGSEQFF. The CDR3 DNA reads TGTGCCAGCAGCTTTAACGGGGCGCAGGTGGGTAGTGAGCAGTTCTTC.

The rearrangement uses TRBV5-1 and TRBJ2-5; 9 bases map to TRBD2. This CDR3 spans 15 amino acids. Germline loops: CDR1 SGHRS, CDR2 YFSETQ. Unmatched junction bases numbered 8, after V lost 3 bases and J lost 5 bases. CDR3: CASSWVAGAEETQYF. The CDR3 DNA sequence: TGCGCCAGCAGCTGGGTAGCGGGAGCGGAGGAGACCCAGTACTTC.

The rearrangement joins TRBV19 to TRBJ1-1; D not resolved. CDR3 size: 14 residues. Germline assignment: CDR1 LNHDA and CDR2 SQIVND (reference sequence). V was clipped by 0 bases and J by 1 base, with 6 bases between them. CDR3 DNA sequence: TGTGCCAGTAGTATAGATAGAACGAACACTGAAGCTTTCTTT. As protein: CASSIDRTNTEAFF.

The rearrangement links TRBV9 to TRBJ1-2; no reliable D call. The CDR3 loop spans 13 amino acids. The germline V gene has CDR1 SGDLS and CDR2 YYNGEE. V lost 0 bases and J 4 bases, leaving 7 bases between the germline ends. CDR3 loop: CASSVDIFYGYTF. The CDR3 bases are TGTGCCAGCAGCGTAGACATCTTCTATGGCTACACCTTC.

CDR3 DNA: TGTGCCAGCAGCCCTCACCCTGTCACCGGGGAGCTGTTTTTT. Residues: CASSPHPVTGELFF. The chain links TRBV9 to TRBJ2-2; D call uncertain. Germline V gene sequence: CDR1 SGDLS, CDR2 YYNGEE. CDR3 length equals 14 residues. Trimming took off 4 bases at V and 4 bases at J, with 11 bases between the two ends.

This chain uses TRBV7-2 with TRBJ2-2; maybe TRBD1 (6 bases). CDR3 length: 17 amino acids. Germline CDR1 SGHTA, CDR2 FQGNSA. Trimming cost V 3 bases and J 5 bases, with 19 bases left between them. The chain's CDR3 is CASSFTGIKAYTGELFF. CDR3 DNA sequence: TGTGCCAGCAGCTTTACAGGGATTAAAGCGTATACCGGGGAGCTGTTTTTT.

The chain has TRBV4-1 and TRBJ2-1; D is undetermined. CDR3 length: 13 amino acids. In germline, CDR1 is MGHRA, CDR2 YSYEKL. V dropped 4 bases and J dropped 9 bases, with 13 bases sitting between them. The CDR3 loop is CASSRDFQLEQFF. The CDR3 DNA sequence: TGCGCCAGCAGCCGCGATTTCCAGCTTGAGCAGTTCTTC.

The chain carries TRBV5-6 and TRBJ2-3; D gene unclear. The CDR3 is made up of 14 amino acids. Looked up from germline, CDR1 is SGHDT and CDR2 is YYEEEE. V was clipped by 2 bases and J by 1 base, with 8 bases between them. In DNA, the CDR3 is TGTGCCAGCAGCTTTGATGCCCGCACAGATACGCAGTATTTT. Protein product: CASSFDARTDTQYF.

The table lists this clone with a few counts. A junction end diverges from the germline sequence, so it may reflect a read error. The chain is built from TRBV7-2 and TRBJ2-2; no reliable D call. Germline CDR1 and CDR2: SGHTA and FQGNSA. The CDR3 loop spans 14 amino acids. The CDR3 region is CASSPGPSTRELFF. CDR3 coding DNA: TGTGCCAGCAGCCCAGGACCTTCCACCAGGGAGCTGTTTTTT.

The chain joins TRBV7-3 to TRBJ2-2; 9 bases fit TRBD2. CDR3 length equals 17 residues. V shed 5 bases, J shed 4 bases, and the junction held 11 bases outside the gene matches. Germline V gene sequence: CDR1 SGHTA, CDR2 FQGTGA. CDR3 bases: TGTGCCAGCAGCAGGACTTTAGCGGGAGCGTTCACCGGGGAGCTGTTTTTT. Its translation is CASSRTLAGAFTGELFF. Complete variable domain (other parts from reference TRBV7-3 and TRBJ2-2): GAGVSQTPSNKVTEKGKYVELRCDPISGHTALYWYRQSLGQGPEFLIYFQGTGAADDSGLPNDRFFAVRPEGSVSTLKIQRTERGDSAVYLCASSRTLAGAFTGELFFGEGSRLTVL.